This TCR beta chain was obtained from a study of cytomegalovirus exposure and HLA in healthy donors. Findings of the study overall: Data from an earlier analysis indicated that most TCR beta V segments were productive either about 87% or about 30% of the time.

Primers for the PCR totalled 60 Vbeta and 13 Jbeta. Clones were sequenced by immunoSEQ multiplex PCR, and TCRdb holds only the in-frame ones, with some missing. Of around 36,000 clones listed, roughly 76% were seen once; the top ten hold about a tenth. As regards this clone: Its matching antigen is unknown.

The V and J ends lost 6 bases and 0 bases respectively, with 11 bases between them. The CDR3 totals 14 residues. CDR1 is SNHLY, CDR2 FYNNEI, per germline. The TCR sequence derives from a woman aged 40-49 years in good health and CMV-seronegative. Sequences were obtained from PBMCs. The chain links TRBV2 to TRBJ1-1, with D maybe TRBD1 (5 bases). The CDR3 nucleotides are TGTGCCAGCAGACCCGACAGCATGAACACTGAAGCTTTCTTT. Amino acids: CASRPDSMNTEAFF. Looking up the rest from reference TRBV2 and TRBJ1-1 gives the full variable domain: EPEVTQTPSHQVTQMGQEVILRCVPISNHLYFYWYRQILGQKVEFLVSFYNNEISEKSEIFDDQFSVERPDGSNFTLKIRSTKLEDSAMYFCASRPDSMNTEAFFGQGTRLTVV.